This TCR beta chain was recorded in a study of blood T cell repertoires in COVID-19. Germline CDR1 is SGHTA and CDR2 is FQGTGA. CDR3 size: 17 residues. Trimming took 1 base from V and 0 from J, leaving 16 bases between them. The table came from immunoSEQ multiplex PCR; TCRdb's copy has only in-frame clones and leaves some out. The table has approximately 99,000 clones, 70% to 90% seen once. The sequence was obtained from a human donor in a cohort sampled during active COVID-19. Sequencing was carried out using peripheral blood. The chain has TRBV7-3 and TRBJ2-7; TRBD2 is a possible D gene (6 bases). The DNA of the CDR3 is TGTGCCAGCAGCTTAAATTGGCGGGGACCGGGCTCCTACGAGCAGTACTTC. This encodes CASSLNWRGPGSYEQYF.